What follows describes a single T cell receptor (beta chain). The antigen remains undetermined. Per sample, reverse transcription was split into eight reactions. Template-switch reactions added UMIs with a 6-nucleotide sample barcode. From the 5' RACE reads, TCRdb lists one entry per CDR3 protein and no DNA. Here the sample table reports approximately 210,000 distinct CDR3 sequences. The record originates from a study of monozygotic twins with inflammatory bowel disease. The study, taken as a whole, reports: Lower TCRbeta diversity (inverse Simpson) was seen in IBD patients than in healthy co-twins.

Researchers collected roughly 2.3 ml of blood per donor. Per the germline V gene, CDR1 is MNHNY and CDR2 is SVGAGI (reference sequence). There are 13 residues in the CDR3. This TCR was sampled from a human donor with ulcerative colitis or Crohn's disease, or a healthy co-twin of an affected twin (not recorded which). Material: blood. The V gene is TRBV6-6, the J gene TRBJ2-1; the D call from TCRdb, TRBD2, cannot be confirmed without DNA. CDR3 sequence: CASRTRGPGEQFF.